The T cell receptor beta chain under discussion was sequenced for a study of TIL therapy for anti-PD-1-resistant metastatic lung cancer. The immunoSEQ assay was v3. The table came from immunoSEQ multiplex PCR; TCRdb's copy has only in-frame clones and leaves some out. The sample holds tens of thousands of clones, roughly 79% seen once. Losses at the gene ends were 4 bases for V and 4 bases for J; bases not matched to a gene: 8. The CDR3 sequence is 15 residues long. The time point here: pre-treatment sample, taken before nivolumab and TIL therapy. This TCR derives from a person aged 25 to 79 with non-small cell lung cancer. J is TRBJ1-5 and V is TRBV5-7; 7 bases align to TRBD1. TRBV5-7 is assigned to the ORF class and has an uncertain function. The material was blood, obtained at baseline. The CDR3 coding sequence is TGTGCCAGCAGCCCCGGACAGGCGTCTAATCAGCCCCAGCATTTT. Protein: CASSPGQASNQPQHF.